The rows below give T cell receptor beta chains drawn from one sample of a study of blood T cell repertoires in COVID-19. Some clones are missing from TCRdb's copy, which holds only in-frame ones; the method was immunoSEQ multiplex PCR. The sample holds about 180,000 clones, roughly nine tenths seen once. Sequencing was done on a sample of PBMCs or T cells enriched from blood (not recorded which). The receptors shown here come from a middle-aged woman with acute COVID-19. CDR3s include the opening cysteine and the closing phenylalanine or tryptophan. D genes are given only for firm matches. The listing skips clone size in some rows; elsewhere it reads once, few, many or a size class.

clone_size j_call v_call d_call cdr3_nt cdr3_aa
few TRBJ1-6 TRBV12-5 . TGTGCTAGTGGGGACTCGTGGCGAACTTCACCCCTCCACTTT CASGDSWRTSPLHF
. TRBJ1-3 TRBV7-9 . TGTGCCAGCAGCCTAGTGGCAGACTCTGGAAACACCATATATTTT CASSLVADSGNTIYF
. TRBJ1-1 TRBV28 TRBD1 TGTGCCAGCAGTTTATGGGGGGACAGAGAAAGGAACACTGAAGCTTTCTTT CASSLWGDRERNTEAFF
. TRBJ2-1 TRBV11-1 TRBD1 TGTGCCAGCAGCTTCGGACAGGGTCAATACAATGAGCAGTTCTTC CASSFGQGQYNEQFF
. TRBJ2-2 TRBV9 . TGTGCCAGCAGCCGAGAGGGGAACACCGGGGAGCTGTTTTTT CASSREGNTGELFF
. TRBJ2-7 TRBV5-6 . TGTGCCAGCAGTCAGTTGCAGGGTACGTACGAGCAGTACTTC CASSQLQGTYEQYF
. TRBJ1-5 TRBV30 . TGTGCCTGGAGTCCGGCGGGGGTGAGCAATCAGCCCCAGCATTTT CAWSPAGVSNQPQHF
once TRBJ2-3 TRBV30 TRBD1 TGTGCCTTCGACAGGGGGCAACGGGATACGCAGTATTTT CAFDRGQRDTQYF
. TRBJ1-1 TRBV4-2 . TGTGCCAGTAGTCCCGCCGGTGGTGGAGAGGACACTGAAGCTTTCTTT CASSPAGGGEDTEAFF
. TRBJ2-5 TRBV3-1/TRBV3-2 . TGTGCCAGCAGACCCGGGACTCATACAATCCAAGAGACCCAGTACTTC CASRPGTHTIQETQYF
few TRBJ2-3 TRBV2 TRBD1 TGTGCCAGCAGGAGGACAGGGAGCACAGATACGCAGTATTTT CASRRTGSTDTQYF
once TRBJ2-5 TRBV19 TRBD1 TGTGCCAGTAGTAGGGGACAGGGGAGGGCAGAGACCCAGTACTTC CASSRGQGRAETQYF
. TRBJ2-5 TRBV19 . TGTGCCAGTAGTCCGGGTATGGTACAAGAGACCCAGTACTTC CASSPGMVQETQYF
. TRBJ2-1 TRBV7-8 . TGTGCCAGCAGCTTAGCGCTAGGAAGCGATCATGAGCAGTTCTTC CASSLALGSDHEQFF
once TRBJ2-5 TRBV10-3 TRBD1 TGTGCCAGTGGTAGGGGACAGGGGGACCAAGAGACCCAGTACTTC CASGRGQGDQETQYF
. TRBJ1-6 TRBV7-9 TRBD1 TGTGCCAGCAGCTTGACAGGGATCCATTCACCCCTCCACTTT CASSLTGIHSPLHF
. TRBJ2-7 TRBV7-2 . TGTGCCAGCAGCTCCCCTAGCTACGAGCAGTACTTC CASSSPSYEQYF
. TRBJ1-1 TRBV5-5 TRBD1 TGTGCCAGCAGCTACTACAGGGGTCTGGGCACTGAAGCTTTCTTT CASSYYRGLGTEAFF
once TRBJ2-3 TRBV10-1 TRBD1 TGCGCCAACTGGCAGGGGGCGCCCGATACGCAGTATTTT CANWQGAPDTQYF
. TRBJ2-7 TRBV4-1 . TGCGCCAGCAGCCAAGACAGGTCCTCTCCCTACGAGCAGTACTTC CASSQDRSSPYEQYF
. TRBJ2-3 TRBV5-5 . TGTGCCAGCAGCTTGTATCGGGACATCGCTGTGTATCCGCAGTATTTT CASSLYRDIAVYPQYF
. TRBJ2-7 TRBV5-3 TRBD2 TGTGCCAGGAGCGGGAGAAATGCCTACGAGCAGTACTTC CARSGRNAYEQYF
. TRBJ2-7 TRBV5-6 TRBD1 TGTGCCAGCAGCTTGGTGGGACAGGGTACCTACGAGCAGTACTTC CASSLVGQGTYEQYF